The next 30 T cell receptor beta chains were all read from a single sample in a study of cytomegalovirus exposure and HLA in healthy donors. TCRdb's copy holds only in-frame clones and misses some; the assay was immunoSEQ multiplex PCR. The table has about 79,000 clones, roughly 93% seen once. Sequencing was performed on PBMCs. The receptor set was obtained from a woman aged 25-40 years in good health and CMV-seronegative.

This chain uses TRBV9 with TRBJ1-5; 8 bases line up with TRBD1. Germline V CDR1 and CDR2: SGDLS, YYNGEE. This CDR3 has 14 amino acids. Trimming at V came to 0 bases and at J to 6 bases, leaving 2 bases not matched to a gene. CDR3 sequence reads: CASSVGQGSQPQHF. CDR3 coding DNA: TGTGCCAGCAGCGTAGGACAGGGGAGTCAGCCCCAGCATTTT.

This sequence joins TRBV18 and TRBJ1-1; possible D gene TRBD1, 5 bases. V gave up 3 bases and J gave up 4 bases, with 15 bases separating them. Germline CDR1 is KGHSH and CDR2 is LQKENI. The CDR3 contains 15 residues. The DNA of the CDR3 is TGTGCCAGCTCACCTTTTGAAGGGGTTAGCACTGAAGCTTTCTTT. It translates to CASSPFEGVSTEAFF. The whole variable domain, filled in from reference TRBV18 and TRBJ1-1, reads NAGVMQNPRHLVRRRGQEARLRCSPMKGHSHVYWYRQLPEEGLKFMVYLQKENIIDESGMPKERFSAEFPKEGPSILRIQQVVRGDSAAYFCASSPFEGVSTEAFFGQGTRLTVV.

V and J are TRBV19 and TRBJ2-7; D is perhaps TRBD1 (6 bases). Germline V gene data show CDR1 as LNHDA and CDR2 as SQIVND (reference sequence). Deletions cut 3 bases from V and 0 bases from J, with 9 bases between. CDR3 size: 14 residues. The CDR3 loop is CASSIRGRSYEQYF. The CDR3 DNA follows: TGTGCCAGTAGTATCAGGGGCCGCTCCTACGAGCAGTACTTC.

The chain recombines TRBV7-2 with TRBJ1-5; 8 nucleotides agree with TRBD1. Germline V gene lookup returns CDR1 SGHTA and CDR2 FQGNSA. The V gene end was trimmed by 2 bases and the J gene end by 0 bases; junction bases not matched to a gene: 0. The CDR3 has 15 residues. The CDR3 DNA reads TGTGCCAGCAGCTTACAGGGGGCTAGCAATCAGCCCCAGCATTTT. This translates into CASSLQGASNQPQHF.

This chain links TRBV9 with TRBJ2-2, with 7 bases identical to TRBD2. The germline V gene has CDR1 SGDLS and CDR2 YYNGEE. J gave up 6 bases and V 2 bases, and 7 bases lay outside the gene matches. This CDR3 is built from 15 residues. In nucleotides, the CDR3 is TGTGCCAGCAGCGTCCCGGGACTAATGGCCGGGGAGCTGTTTTTT. Encoded protein: CASSVPGLMAGELFF.

The chain joins TRBV19 to TRBJ1-5; TRBD1 might be the D (5 bases). The CDR3 is made up of 13 amino acids. CDR1 is LNHDA, CDR2 SQIVND, per germline (reference sequence). The V gene lost 3 bases and the J gene lost 8 bases, with 11 bases spanning the gap. The CDR3 protein is CASSMAAGKPQHF. The CDR3 nucleotides are TGTGCCAGTAGTATGGCGGCAGGGAAGCCCCAGCATTTT.

Judged by abundance, this clone is medium-sized (0.01 to 0.1%). V and J are TRBV5-1 and TRBJ2-7; 9 nucleotides line up with TRBD1. CDR1 and CDR2 from the germline V gene are SGHRS and YFSETQ. V shed 3 bases and J 2 bases; nucleotides not matched to a gene: 12. The CDR3 has 17 amino acids. CDR3 in DNA: TGCGCCAGCAGCTCCACCCCGAGGACAGGGGAGACCTACGAGCAGTACTTC. Translated, it gives CASSSTPRTGETYEQYF.

V and J are TRBV5-6 and TRBJ2-3; a weak D match, TRBD1 (5 bases). The germline V gene has CDR1 SGHDT and CDR2 YYEEEE. The CDR3 runs to 14 residues. V was cut by 1 base and J by 2 bases, with 8 bases left in between. The CDR3 loop is CASSLRGSTDTQYF. The CDR3 bases are TGTGCCAGCAGCTTGAGGGGATCCACAGATACGCAGTATTTT.

The CDR3 spells CASSLPTGLRETQYF. The CDR3 coding sequence is TGTGCCAGCAGTTTGCCCACAGGGCTCCGAGAGACCCAGTACTTC. The rearrangement links TRBV6-6 to TRBJ2-5, with D tentatively TRBD1 (6 bases). Germline V lookup: CDR1 MNHNY, CDR2 SVGAGI (reference sequence). V dropped 4 bases and J dropped 4 bases, with 16 bases sitting between them. The CDR3 totals 15 residues.

CDR3 bases: TGTGCCACCAGCAGAGTTTCAGGTAACACTGAAGCTTTCTTT. It encodes CATSRVSGNTEAFF. The chain couples TRBV15 to TRBJ1-1, with D unresolved. Trimming left V 1 base short and J 2 bases short, with 8 bases between. The germline CDR1 and CDR2 sequences are LNHNV and YYDKDF (reference sequence). This CDR3 is built from 14 residues.

This clone appeared once. This rearrangement joins TRBV7-3 to TRBJ1-2; 7 bases match TRBD1. There are 13 residues in the CDR3. Germline V CDR1 and CDR2: SGHTA, FQGTGA. The ends lost 5 bases at V and 7 bases at J; junction bases unmatched: 7. CDR3 nucleotides: TGTGCCAGCAGCAGTCGACAGGGAGCTGGCTACACCTTC. Residues: CASSSRQGAGYTF.

The J gene is TRBJ2-1, the V gene TRBV6-1, with 7 bases fitting TRBD2. J was trimmed by 6 bases and V by 7 bases; bases with no gene match: 12. This CDR3 spans 15 amino acids. CDR1 and CDR2 (germline): MNHNS, SASEGT. The DNA of the CDR3 is TGTGCCAGCACGGGGCGGGAGTTGGTCTCCAATGAGCAGTTCTTC. Translated, it gives CASTGRELVSNEQFF.

The chain employs TRBV7-2 and TRBJ2-6; unclear D gene. The V end lost 5 bases, the J end lost 5 bases, and 10 bases lay between the germline ends. Germline loops: CDR1 SGHTA, CDR2 FQGNSA. CDR3 size: 14 residues. The CDR3 coding sequence is TGTGCCAGCAGCGACCCGGAGCGGGCCAACGTCCTGACTTTC. Protein sequence: CASSDPERANVLTF.

The chain links TRBV7-9 to TRBJ1-1; D unresolved. The germline V and J ends were trimmed by 2 bases and 4 bases, with 5 bases remaining between them. The V gene's germline CDR1 is SEHNR and CDR2 FQNEAQ (reference sequence). CDR3 length equals 12 residues. DNA for the CDR3: TGTGCCAGCAGCTTAATCGGCACTGAAGCTTTCTTT. It encodes CASSLIGTEAFF.

In the case of this clone: This specimen includes other DNA sequences encoding the same CDR3. The gene calls are TRBV5-1 and TRBJ2-3; D may be TRBD2 (5 bases). The CDR3 sequence is 14 residues long. Trimming pared 1 base from V and 0 bases from J, leaving 6 bases between. The germline V gene encodes CDR1 SGHRS and CDR2 YFSETQ. CDR3 sequence: CASSLTGSTDTQYF. The CDR3 bases are TGCGCCAGCAGCTTGACGGGGAGCACAGATACGCAGTATTTT. Full variable domain (outside the CDR3, taken from reference TRBV5-1 and TRBJ2-3): KAGVTQTPRYLIKTRGQQVTLSCSPISGHRSVSWYQQTPGQGLQFLFEYFSETQRNKGNFPGRFSGRQFSNSRSEMNVSTLELGDSALYLCASSLTGSTDTQYFGPGTRLTVL.

This chain links TRBV7-9 with TRBJ1-1; D is undetermined. The CDR3 has 12 amino acids. The germline V gene has CDR1 SEHNR and CDR2 FQNEAQ (reference sequence). Trimming took off 1 base at V and 8 bases at J, with 8 bases between the two ends. In nucleotides, the CDR3 is TGTGCCAGCAGCTTAGACAGAAAAGAAGCTTTCTTT. It yields the protein CASSLDRKEAFF.

The gene calls are TRBV4-2 and TRBJ2-5; 11 positions match TRBD2. This CDR3 is built from 16 residues. The germline gives CDR1 LGHNA, CDR2 YNFKEQ. The junction had 8 bases not matched to a gene; V was cut back by 4 bases and J by 4 bases. The CDR3 spells CASSRQLAGVTETQYF. The CDR3 coding sequence is TGTGCCAGCAGCCGCCAACTAGCGGGGGTAACAGAGACCCAGTACTTC.

The CDR3: CASSWTGGTYEQYF. The CDR3 DNA reads TGTGCCAGTAGTTGGACAGGGGGAACCTACGAGCAGTACTTC. The genes are TRBV19 and TRBJ2-7, with 10 bases lining up with TRBD1. The germline gives CDR1 LNHDA, CDR2 SQIVND (reference sequence). The length of the CDR3 is 14 residues. Trimming took 5 bases from V and 2 from J; bases not matched to a gene: 3.

This clone was seen just once. V usage is TRBV28 and J usage is TRBJ1-3; D perhaps matches TRBD1 (5 bases). CDR3 length equals 15 residues. The ends were cut back, 5 bases at V and 9 bases at J, with 20 bases in the middle. CDR1 and CDR2 from the germline V gene are MDHEN and SYDVKM. CDR3 sequence: CASSVPRGSLGTIYF. In DNA form, the CDR3 reads TGTGCCAGCAGTGTCCCAAGGGGCTCCCTCGGCACCATATATTTT.

The V gene is TRBV5-5, the J gene TRBJ1-6; D uncertain. The V end was cut by 0 bases, the J end by 6 bases, with 10 bases between. Germline lookup yields CDR1 SGHKS and CDR2 YYEKEE (reference sequence). The CDR3 is made up of 15 amino acids. CDR3 region: CASSLEAGRNSPLHF. CDR3 nucleotides: TGTGCCAGCAGCTTGGAGGCAGGCCGTAATTCACCCCTCCACTTT.

The chain has TRBV6-1 and TRBJ1-2; no definite D call. CDR1 MNHNS and CDR2 SASEGT come from the germline V gene. The germline V and J ends were trimmed by 1 base and 7 bases, with 13 bases remaining between them. The CDR3 is 14 residues long. In nucleotides, the CDR3 is TGTGCCAGCAGTGAAGGGGTTTGGGGAGGTGGCTACACCTTC. This gives the protein CASSEGVWGGGYTF.

The chain links TRBV15 to TRBJ2-3; 11 bases fit TRBD2. V trimming: 2 bases; J trimming: 7 bases; junction bases outside the gene matches: 11. The CDR3 extends over 17 amino acids. Germline CDR1 LNHNV, CDR2 YYDKDF (reference sequence). The CDR3: CATSRKLAGAAVNTQYF. In DNA form, the CDR3 reads TGTGCCACCAGCAGAAAACTAGCGGGAGCAGCAGTAAATACGCAGTATTTT. Combining the CDR3 with reference TRBV15 and TRBJ2-3 gives the whole variable domain DAMVIQNPRYQVTQFGKPVTLSCSQTLNHNVMYWYQQKSSQAPKLLFHYYDKDFNNEADTPDNFQSRRPNTSFCFLDIRSPGLGDTAMYLCATSRKLAGAAVNTQYFGPGTRLTVL.

The DNA for the CDR3 is TGTGCCAGCAGCTTTGCTCTGACTAGCGGGAACACAGATACGCAGTATTTT. Its protein is CASSFALTSGNTDTQYF. This rearrangement joins TRBV7-2 to TRBJ2-3, with 11 bases identical to TRBD2. There are 17 residues in the CDR3. V lost 3 bases, J lost 2 bases, and 7 bases stayed unmatched. In germline, CDR1 is SGHTA, CDR2 FQGNSA.

The V gene is TRBV6-6, the J gene TRBJ1-2, with D perhaps TRBD1 (6 bases). This CDR3 is built from 13 residues. Germline values: CDR1 MNHNY, CDR2 SVGAGI (reference sequence). Trimming left V 5 bases short and J 6 bases short, with 13 bases between. The CDR3 DNA reads TGTGCCAGCAGTCCACAGGGTGAGGATGGCTACACCTTC. Translated: CASSPQGEDGYTF.

The chain has TRBV4-2 and TRBJ2-7; 8 nucleotides match TRBD2. The germline gives CDR1 LGHNA, CDR2 YNFKEQ. This CDR3 contains 15 residues. With 1 base clipped from V and 2 bases from J, the junction kept 4 bases outside the gene matches. Here the CDR3 DNA reads TGTGCCAGCAGCCAAGTCGTAGCGGGACCCTACGAGCAGTACTTC. This translates into CASSQVVAGPYEQYF.

This sequence joins TRBV7-9 and TRBJ1-6; 7 positions match TRBD1. From germline, CDR1 is SEHNR and CDR2 FQNEAQ (reference sequence). V lost 4 bases and J lost 5; bases outside the gene matches: 2. CDR3 length: 14 amino acids. CDR3 in amino acids: CASSSGTDNSPLHF. CDR3 nucleotide sequence: TGTGCCAGCAGCTCCGGGACAGATAATTCACCCCTCCACTTT.

This chain connects TRBV7-3 to TRBJ2-1; the match to TRBD2 covers 9 bases. V trimming: 6 bases; J trimming: 8 bases; junction bases outside the gene matches: 11. CDR1 and CDR2 from the germline V gene are SGHTA and FQGTGA. This CDR3 region has 15 residues. The CDR3 DNA reads as TGTGCCAGCAGATCCTCCGGGACTAGCTTAGATGAGCAGTTCTTC. This sequence encodes CASRSSGTSLDEQFF.

This clone appeared a few times. The CDR3, as DNA: TGTGCCAGCAGTTCAGGGGGCCTCGGCAATCAGCCCCAGCATTTT. It specifies CASSSGGLGNQPQHF. The chain combines TRBV27 with TRBJ1-5; 8 bases line up with TRBD1. Germline V gene data show CDR1 as MNHEY and CDR2 as SMNVEV (reference sequence). The CDR3 totals 15 residues. J was trimmed by 2 bases and V by 4 bases; bases with no gene match: 4.

This chain connects TRBV5-1 to TRBJ1-1; D unclear. Germline V gene lookup returns CDR1 SGHRS and CDR2 YFSETQ. The V and J ends lost 3 bases and 0 bases respectively, with 9 bases between them. The CDR3 loop spans 14 amino acids. Written as DNA, the CDR3 is TGCGCCAGCAGCTCCACAGTCATGAACACTGAAGCTTTCTTT. Its translation: CASSSTVMNTEAFF.

The rearrangement joins TRBV5-5 to TRBJ2-7, with 7 bases matching TRBD2. Germline loops: CDR1 SGHKS, CDR2 YYEKEE (reference sequence). The junction had 19 bases not matched to a gene; V was cut back by 4 bases and J by 3 bases. The CDR3 covers 18 residues. Written as DNA, the CDR3 is TGTGCCAGCAGCCTACGAACCTCGGCAGGCGGGAGCCTCTACGAGCAGTACTTC. It specifies CASSLRTSAGGSLYEQYF. The full variable domain, its missing parts supplied by reference TRBV5-5 and TRBJ2-7, is DAGVTQSPTHLIKTRGQQVTLRCSPISGHKSVSWYQQVLGQGPQFIFQYYEKEERGRGNFPDRFSARQFPNYSSELNVNALLLGDSALYLCASSLRTSAGGSLYEQYFGPGTRLTVT.